Described below is a single T cell receptor (beta chain) sequence and its context. The data were taken from a study of blood T cell repertoires in COVID-19. Background on the study: Material from acute and convalescent COVID-19 was sourced from the United States, Italy and Spain.

Only in-frame clones appear in the TCRdb table, and some are missing; sequencing was by immunoSEQ multiplex PCR. This sample has about half a million clones, with 70% to 90% found just once. This CDR3 has 15 residues. V lost 6 bases and J lost 0; bases outside the gene matches: 4. Germline V gene sequence: CDR1 MNHEY, CDR2 SVGAGI. Two consecutive negative NP/OP PCR tests, clearance, or resolved symptoms defined Cohort 3 recovery. The specimen was PBMCs or T cells enriched from blood (not recorded which). V and J are TRBV6-5 and TRBJ1-5; 8 nucleotides match TRBD1. This TCR was recovered from a woman aged 55-69 years who had recovered from COVID-19. CDR3 protein: CASRVGQGSNQPQHF. The CDR3 nucleotides are TGTGCCAGCAGGGTCGGACAGGGTAGCAATCAGCCCCAGCATTTT.